This T cell receptor (beta chain) was identified in a study of cytomegalovirus exposure and HLA in healthy donors. General study findings and limits: Later analysis revealed greater clonal expansion in HLA-associated TCR beta chains than in equally common others. For most TCR beta V segments, an earlier analysis put the productive rate at about 87% or about 30% of the time. A later analysis reportedly found fewer N-insertions in an Asian-associated ancestry cluster than the roughly 700-donor mean.

A remark on this clone: Its antigen is unknown.

The CDR3 runs to 16 residues. Looked up from germline, CDR1 is MNHNS and CDR2 is SASEGT. V trimming: 4 bases; J trimming: 6 bases; junction bases outside the gene matches: 12. PCR primers comprised 60 Vbeta and 13 Jbeta primers. Profiling relied on immunoSEQ multiplex PCR, and the TCRdb table lists in-frame clones only, not all of them. The sample data list approximately 80,000 clones. The chain is built from TRBV6-1 and TRBJ1-5; 7 bases map to TRBD1. Sequencing input: PBMCs. The receptor comes from a woman aged 25-40 years in good health and CMV-seronegative. CDR3 bases: TGTGCCAGCAGTGGAAAGGGACAATGGACAGGTCAGCCCCAGCATTTT. This codes for CASSGKGQWTGQPQHF.